The sequence of this TCR beta chain was determined in a study of OX40 agonist ivuxolimab in advanced cancers. Study overall: The patients got ivuxolimab, which is an agonistic anti-OX40 (CD134) antibody. Subjects had a mean age of about 65 years, with a range of 23 to 79; around 80% were male. Eligibility admitted prior anti-PD-1, anti-PD-L1 or anti-CTLA-4 therapy; 40% to 50% had some. The study, taken as a whole, reports: Compared with CD4+, CD8+ T cells on average had more expanded clones.

The assay was immunoSEQ multiplex PCR, and TCRdb's table has in-frame clones only and misses some. The table shows around 60,000 clones, with 80% to 90% occurring only once. In the case of this clone: Its antigen is as yet unknown.

The material sequenced was CD4+ or CD8+ T cells sorted from blood, taken in a trial of the OX40 agonist ivuxolimab. The sequence was obtained from an adult with an advanced solid tumor such as melanoma, head and neck, liver or kidney cancer.

The chain's CDR3 is CATRREGEKLFF. CDR3 nucleotide sequence: TGTGCCACCCGAAGGGAGGGTGAAAAACTGTTTTTT. The V and J genes are TRBV6-5 and TRBJ1-4; D gene uncertain. V was pared by 10 bases and J by 7 bases, with 13 bases between. Per germline, CDR1 MNHEY and CDR2 SVGAGI. CDR3 length equals 12 residues.